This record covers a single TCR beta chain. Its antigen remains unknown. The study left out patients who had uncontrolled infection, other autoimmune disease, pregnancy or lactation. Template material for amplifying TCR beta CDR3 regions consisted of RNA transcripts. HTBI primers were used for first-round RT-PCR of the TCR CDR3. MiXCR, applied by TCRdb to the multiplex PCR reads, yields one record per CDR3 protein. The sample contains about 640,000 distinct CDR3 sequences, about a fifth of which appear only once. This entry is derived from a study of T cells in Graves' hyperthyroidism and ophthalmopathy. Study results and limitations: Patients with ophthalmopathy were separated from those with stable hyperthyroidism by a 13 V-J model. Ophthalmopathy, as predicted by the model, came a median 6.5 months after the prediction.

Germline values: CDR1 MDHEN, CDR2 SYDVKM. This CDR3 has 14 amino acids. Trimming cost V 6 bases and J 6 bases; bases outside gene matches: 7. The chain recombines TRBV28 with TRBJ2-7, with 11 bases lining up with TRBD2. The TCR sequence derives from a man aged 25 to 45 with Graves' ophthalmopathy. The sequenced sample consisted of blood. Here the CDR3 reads CASSELAGAGEQYF. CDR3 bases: TGTGCCAGCAGCGAACTAGCGGGAGCCGGCGAGCAGTACTTC.